The source of this T cell receptor beta chain is a study of CXCR3-negative and CXCR3-positive naive CD8 T cells. The libraries of TRB cDNA were constructed through 5' RACE using UMI labels. TCRdb re-analyzed the 5' RACE reads; it lists each CDR3 protein once, without DNA. The sample has around 140,000 distinct CDR3 sequences, and its top ten clones hold 0.41%. This CDR3 contains 15 residues. Germline assignment: CDR1 SGHTA and CDR2 FQGTGA. A note on this clonotype: Its specificity is not known.

General study points: Whereas memory cells differed, naive CXCR3-negative and CXCR3-positive cells shared similar TRBV-TRBJ usage. Relative to CXCR3-negative naive cells, CXCR3-positive naive cells had more hydrophobic TRB CDR3s.

Sequenced material: naive CXCR3+ CD8+ T cells from blood. Specified subset: CD45RO-CCR7+CD27+CD95- naive CD8+ T cells expressing CXCR3 (TNR3+). The source of this sequence is a human donor in good health. Some clones in this sample may be carry-over from other donors' samples. The gene calls are TRBV7-3 and TRBJ2-1; TCRdb picks TRBD2, but there is no DNA to check that call. CDR3 loop: CASSLNLAGGNEQFF.